This is a list of T cell receptor beta chains from one sample in a study of CD8 T cells in Susac syndrome. TCRdb re-derived calls from the immunoSEQ multiplex PCR reads in MiXCR, one entry per CDR3 protein. The sample records 200,000 or so distinct CDR3 sequences, approximately 90% being singletons. Sequencing input: CD8+ T cells from PBMCs. The origin of the receptors is a human donor with multiple sclerosis. Both conserved end residues are part of each CDR3. A D gene is named only where the DNA matches it firmly. Some rows have no size entry. The others give once, few or many, or a class for an expanded clone.

J gene: TRBJ2-5
V gene: TRBV19
D gene: -
clone size: -
CDR3 protein: CASSRAGGEETQYF
CDR3 DNA: TGTGCCAGTAGCCGCGCAGGCGGGGAAGAGACCCAGTACTTC

J gene: TRBJ2-2
V gene: TRBV6-2/TRBV6-3
D gene: TRBD1
clone size: -
CDR3 protein: CAGQAVQTGELFF
CDR3 DNA: TGTGCCGGACAGGCGGTACAAACCGGGGAGCTGTTTTTT

J gene: TRBJ2-1
V gene: TRBV19
D gene: TRBD2
clone size: -
CDR3 protein: CASRPGGPNNEQFF
CDR3 DNA: TGTGCCAGTAGACCGGGGGGTCCGAACAATGAGCAGTTCTTC

J gene: TRBJ1-1
V gene: TRBV5-4
D gene: -
clone size: -
CDR3 protein: CASSRPPRTEAFF
CDR3 DNA: TGTGCCAGCAGCCGTCCCCCGCGCACTGAAGCTTTCTTT

J gene: TRBJ1-2
V gene: TRBV12-3/TRBV12-4
D gene: -
clone size: -
CDR3 protein: CASTPGGMPGYTF
CDR3 DNA: TGTGCCAGCACCCCCGGTGGAATGCCTGGCTACACCTTC

J gene: TRBJ2-2
V gene: TRBV4-3
D gene: -
clone size: -
CDR3 protein: CASSQDLTGTTNTGELFF
CDR3 DNA: TGCGCCAGCAGCCAAGATCTAACAGGGACTACGAACACCGGGGAGCTGTTTTTT

J gene: TRBJ2-2
V gene: TRBV12-3/TRBV12-4
D gene: TRBD2
clone size: -
CDR3 protein: CASSSPSGGWDTGELFF
CDR3 DNA: TGTGCCAGCAGTTCCCCTAGCGGGGGGTGGGACACCGGGGAGCTGTTTTTT

J gene: TRBJ2-7
V gene: TRBV6-5
D gene: -
clone size: -
CDR3 protein: CASSYSSSGARGEQYF
CDR3 DNA: TGTGCCAGCAGTTATAGCAGTTCCGGGGCCCGCGGGGAGCAGTACTTC

J gene: TRBJ2-1
V gene: TRBV7-3
D gene: TRBD2
clone size: -
CDR3 protein: CASSQIAGAPYNEQFF
CDR3 DNA: TGTGCCAGCAGCCAGATAGCGGGAGCCCCATACAATGAGCAGTTCTTC

J gene: TRBJ2-1
V gene: TRBV28
D gene: TRBD2
clone size: -
CDR3 protein: CASSYSGRAPDEQFF
CDR3 DNA: TGTGCCAGCAGTTACAGCGGGAGGGCCCCAGATGAGCAGTTCTTC

J gene: TRBJ2-2
V gene: TRBV7-9
D gene: -
clone size: -
CDR3 protein: CASSLGWDSLAGELFF
CDR3 DNA: TGTGCCAGCAGCTTAGGTTGGGACTCCCTGGCCGGGGAGCTGTTTTTT

J gene: TRBJ1-1
V gene: TRBV20-1
D gene: -
clone size: -
CDR3 protein: CSAAPYTEPNTEAFF
CDR3 DNA: TGCAGTGCTGCACCGTACACAGAGCCGAACACTGAAGCTTTCTTT

J gene: TRBJ1-5
V gene: TRBV18
D gene: -
clone size: -
CDR3 protein: CASSNDEWINPDQPQHF
CDR3 DNA: TGTGCCAGCTCTAATGACGAGTGGATCAACCCGGATCAGCCCCAGCATTTT

J gene: TRBJ2-3
V gene: TRBV7-3
D gene: TRBD2
clone size: -
CDR3 protein: CASSPQSSSGRGDTQYF
CDR3 DNA: TGTGCCAGCAGTCCTCAATCATCCAGCGGGAGAGGAGATACGCAGTATTTT

J gene: TRBJ2-3
V gene: TRBV29-1
D gene: -
clone size: -
CDR3 protein: CSVEVVFGTHRTDTQYF
CDR3 DNA: TGCAGCGTTGAAGTAGTTTTCGGGACGCATCGTACAGATACGCAGTATTTT

J gene: TRBJ2-1
V gene: TRBV4-2
D gene: TRBD2
clone size: -
CDR3 protein: CASSQDGTSVDEQFF
CDR3 DNA: TGTGCCAGCAGCCAAGATGGGACTAGCGTCGACGAGCAGTTCTTC

J gene: TRBJ1-1
V gene: TRBV13
D gene: -
clone size: -
CDR3 protein: CASSLGPSYTGTEAFF
CDR3 DNA: TGTGCCAGCAGCTTAGGCCCAAGCTACACTGGAACTGAAGCTTTCTTT

J gene: TRBJ2-3
V gene: TRBV7-9
D gene: TRBD1
clone size: -
CDR3 protein: CASSLTTGMADTQYF
CDR3 DNA: TGTGCCAGCAGCTTAACGACAGGGATGGCAGATACGCAGTATTTT

J gene: TRBJ2-3
V gene: TRBV4-1
D gene: TRBD2
clone size: -
CDR3 protein: CASSQEAQTSGRIGDTQYF
CDR3 DNA: TGCGCCAGCAGCCAAGAGGCCCAAACTAGCGGGAGAATTGGGGATACGCAGTATTTT

J gene: TRBJ2-3
V gene: TRBV4-3
D gene: -
clone size: -
CDR3 protein: CASSQAPGTDTQYF
CDR3 DNA: TGCGCCAGCAGCCAAGCCCCAGGTACAGATACGCAGTATTTT

J gene: TRBJ2-2
V gene: TRBV5-6
D gene: -
clone size: -
CDR3 protein: CASSLTTNTGELFF
CDR3 DNA: TGTGCCAGCAGCTTGACCACGAACACCGGGGAGCTGTTTTTT

J gene: TRBJ2-3
V gene: TRBV19
D gene: -
clone size: -
CDR3 protein: CASSISGVRDTQYF
CDR3 DNA: TGTGCCAGTAGTATATCTGGAGTGAGAGATACGCAGTATTTT

J gene: TRBJ2-7
V gene: TRBV23-1
D gene: TRBD1
clone size: -
CDR3 protein: CARDRAPYEQYF
CDR3 DNA: TGCGCCAGGGACAGGGCCCCCTACGAGCAGTACTTC

J gene: TRBJ2-3
V gene: TRBV20-1
D gene: TRBD1
clone size: -
CDR3 protein: CSARQYMGPTGGPDTQYF
CDR3 DNA: TGCAGTGCTAGACAATACATGGGACCGACAGGGGGCCCAGATACGCAGTATTTT

J gene: TRBJ2-5
V gene: TRBV11-1
D gene: TRBD2
clone size: -
CDR3 protein: CASSLGLAGETQYF
CDR3 DNA: TGTGCCAGCAGCTTAGGACTAGCGGGAGAGACCCAGTACTTC

J gene: TRBJ2-3
V gene: TRBV10-3
D gene: -
clone size: -
CDR3 protein: CAIGGPGHDGDTQYF
CDR3 DNA: TGTGCCATCGGGGGGCCGGGGCACGACGGAGATACGCAGTATTTT

J gene: TRBJ2-4
V gene: TRBV19
D gene: -
clone size: -
CDR3 protein: CASNGHSGENIQYF
CDR3 DNA: TGTGCCAGTAACGGTCACTCGGGGGAAAACATTCAGTACTTC

J gene: TRBJ2-7
V gene: TRBV29-1
D gene: -
clone size: -
CDR3 protein: CSVDRGDSSSYEQYF
CDR3 DNA: TGCAGCGTTGATAGGGGCGACTCCAGCTCCTACGAGCAGTACTTC

J gene: TRBJ1-1
V gene: TRBV30
D gene: TRBD1
clone size: -
CDR3 protein: CAWSVAGGTEAFF
CDR3 DNA: TGTGCCTGGAGTGTAGCAGGGGGGACTGAAGCTTTCTTT

J gene: TRBJ1-1
V gene: TRBV12-3/TRBV12-4
D gene: -
clone size: -
CDR3 protein: CASSDNQATEAFF
CDR3 DNA: TGTGCCAGCAGTGACAACCAGGCCACTGAAGCTTTCTTT

J gene: TRBJ1-2
V gene: TRBV19
D gene: -
clone size: -
CDR3 protein: CASNQDLPGGYTF
CDR3 DNA: TGTGCCAGTAATCAGGACCTTCCAGGTGGCTACACCTTC

J gene: TRBJ2-3
V gene: TRBV9
D gene: TRBD1
clone size: -
CDR3 protein: CASSPGTVLTDTQYF
CDR3 DNA: TGTGCCAGCAGCCCCGGGACAGTGCTCACAGATACGCAGTATTTT

J gene: TRBJ1-5
V gene: TRBV12-3/TRBV12-4
D gene: -
clone size: -
CDR3 protein: CASTRRGGSNQPQHF
CDR3 DNA: TGTGCCAGCACCCGTAGGGGCGGTAGCAATCAGCCCCAGCATTTT

J gene: TRBJ2-1
V gene: TRBV27
D gene: -
clone size: -
CDR3 protein: CASSLSAGPDEQFF
CDR3 DNA: TGTGCCAGCAGTTTATCGGCTGGCCCGGATGAGCAGTTCTTC

J gene: TRBJ2-1
V gene: TRBV3-1
D gene: TRBD2
clone size: once
CDR3 protein: CASSQETAGGPNSYNEQFF
CDR3 DNA: TGTGCCAGCAGCCAAGAAACCGCGGGAGGGCCGAATAGTTACAATGAGCAGTTCTTC

J gene: TRBJ2-3
V gene: TRBV12-3/TRBV12-4
D gene: -
clone size: -
CDR3 protein: CASSSSGLRGTDTQYF
CDR3 DNA: TGTGCCAGCAGTTCTAGTGGACTTAGAGGTACAGATACGCAGTATTTT

J gene: TRBJ2-7
V gene: TRBV7-9
D gene: TRBD1
clone size: -
CDR3 protein: CASSDEGQGSYEQYF
CDR3 DNA: TGTGCCAGCAGCGACGAGGGACAGGGATCCTACGAGCAGTACTTC

J gene: TRBJ1-2
V gene: TRBV30
D gene: -
clone size: -
CDR3 protein: CAWSVREGYTF
CDR3 DNA: TGTGCCTGGAGTGTCAGGGAAGGCTACACCTTC

J gene: TRBJ2-7
V gene: TRBV5-1
D gene: -
clone size: -
CDR3 protein: CASSPRTDEQYF
CDR3 DNA: TGCGCCAGCAGCCCGAGGACCGACGAGCAGTACTTC

J gene: TRBJ1-2
V gene: TRBV9
D gene: -
clone size: -
CDR3 protein: CASSTPRPAGDYGYTF
CDR3 DNA: TGTGCCAGCAGCACCCCCAGGCCTGCAGGCGACTATGGCTACACCTTC

J gene: TRBJ1-3
V gene: TRBV20-1
D gene: -
clone size: -
CDR3 protein: CSASVSSSGNTIYF
CDR3 DNA: TGCAGTGCTAGTGTTAGTAGCTCTGGAAACACCATATATTTT

J gene: TRBJ2-1
V gene: TRBV27
D gene: TRBD2
clone size: once
CDR3 protein: CASKFFDSGNEQFF
CDR3 DNA: TGTGCCAGCAAGTTTTTCGATAGCGGGAATGAGCAGTTCTTC

J gene: TRBJ1-2
V gene: TRBV9
D gene: -
clone size: -
CDR3 protein: CASSVGGTENYGYTF
CDR3 DNA: TGTGCCAGCAGCGTAGGGGGAACGGAGAACTATGGCTACACCTTC

J gene: TRBJ2-7
V gene: TRBV15
D gene: TRBD1
clone size: -
CDR3 protein: CATSYRDRAYEQYF
CDR3 DNA: TGTGCCACCAGCTATCGGGACAGGGCCTACGAGCAGTACTTC